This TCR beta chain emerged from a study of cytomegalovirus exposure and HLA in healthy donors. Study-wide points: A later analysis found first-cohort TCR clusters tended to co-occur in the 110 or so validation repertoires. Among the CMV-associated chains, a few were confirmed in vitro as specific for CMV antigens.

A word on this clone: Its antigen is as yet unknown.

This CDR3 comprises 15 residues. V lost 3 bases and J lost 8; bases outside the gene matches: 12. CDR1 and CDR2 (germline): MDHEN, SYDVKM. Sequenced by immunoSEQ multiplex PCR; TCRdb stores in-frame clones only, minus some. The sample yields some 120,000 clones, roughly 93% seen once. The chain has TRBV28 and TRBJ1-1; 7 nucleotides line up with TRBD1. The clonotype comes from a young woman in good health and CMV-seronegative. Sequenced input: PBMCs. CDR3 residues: CASSLEQGRVTEAFF. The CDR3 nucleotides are TGTGCCAGCAGTTTGGAACAGGGGCGGGTGACGGAAGCTTTCTTT.